The sequence of this T cell receptor (beta chain) was determined in a study of cytomegalovirus exposure and HLA in healthy donors. Whole-study findings and limits: Later genetic work tied a missense DCLRE1C variant to beta-chain V and J trimming. While the bulk of TCR sequences proved rare, some public TCRs turned up in many donors. Most CMV-associated TCR beta chains were later found to appear HLA-restricted.

Concerning this clone: Its antigen is not known.

This CDR3 region has 14 residues. CDR1 is SGHTA and CDR2 is FQGNSA in the germline V gene. Trimming removed 8 bases from V and 2 bases from J, with 13 bases in between. PCR was performed using 60 Vbeta and 13 Jbeta primers. Original data processing: Later analysis identified around 85 million unique TCR beta chains, approximately 11 million shared. Using immunoSEQ multiplex PCR, the repertoire was profiled, and TCRdb retains in-frame clones only, with some absent. V and J calls and clone size come straight from that table; D and trimming were deduced from the DNA. In the table there are approximately 77,000 clones, 60% to 85% of which are singletons.

The J gene is TRBJ1-5, the V gene TRBV7-2, with D perhaps matching TRBD1 (5 bases). This TCR came from a man aged 40-55 years in good health and CMV-seronegative. The sequencing sample was made of PBMCs. The CDR3 region is CASAPQQGNQPQHF. CDR3 bases: TGTGCCAGCGCCCCCCAACAGGGCAATCAGCCCCAGCATTTT.